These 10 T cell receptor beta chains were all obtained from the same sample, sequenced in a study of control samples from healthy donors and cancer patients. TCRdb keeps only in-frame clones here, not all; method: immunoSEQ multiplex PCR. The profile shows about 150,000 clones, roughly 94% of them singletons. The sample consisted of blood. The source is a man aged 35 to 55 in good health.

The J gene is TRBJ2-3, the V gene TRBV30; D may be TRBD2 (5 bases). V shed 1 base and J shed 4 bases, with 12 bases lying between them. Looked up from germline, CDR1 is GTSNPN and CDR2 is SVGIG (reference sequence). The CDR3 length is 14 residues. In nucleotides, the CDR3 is TGTGCCTGGAGTGGCGGACTGTCCCCAGATACGCAGTATTTT. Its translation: CAWSGGLSPDTQYF.

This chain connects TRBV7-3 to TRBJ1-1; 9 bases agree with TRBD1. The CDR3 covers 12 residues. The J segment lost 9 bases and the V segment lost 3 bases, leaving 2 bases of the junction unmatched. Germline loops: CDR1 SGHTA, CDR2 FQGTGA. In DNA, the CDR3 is TGTGCCAGCAGCTTCGACAGGGGGAAAGCTTTCTTT. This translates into CASSFDRGKAFF.

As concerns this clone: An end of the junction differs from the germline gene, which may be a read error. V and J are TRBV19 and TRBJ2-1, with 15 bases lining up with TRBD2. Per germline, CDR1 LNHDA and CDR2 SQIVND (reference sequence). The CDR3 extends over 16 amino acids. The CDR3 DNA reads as TGTGCCAGTACTATAGGACTAGCGGGGGGGCTGAATGAGCAGTTCTTC. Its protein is CASTIGLAGGLNEQFF. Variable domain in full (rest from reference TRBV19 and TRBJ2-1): DGGITQSPKYLFRKEGQNVTLSCEQNLNHDAMYWYRQDPGQGLRLIYYSQIVNDFQKGDIAEGYSVSREKKESFPLTVTSAQKNPTAFYLCASTIGLAGGLNEQFFGPGTRLTVL.

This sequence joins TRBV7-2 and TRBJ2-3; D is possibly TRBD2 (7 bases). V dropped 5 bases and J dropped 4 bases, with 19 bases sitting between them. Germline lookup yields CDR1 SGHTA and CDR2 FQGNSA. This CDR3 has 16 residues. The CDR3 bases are TGTGCCAGCAGCCCCTTCGCGGGGGCATGGGCAGATACGCAGTATTTT. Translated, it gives CASSPFAGAWADTQYF.

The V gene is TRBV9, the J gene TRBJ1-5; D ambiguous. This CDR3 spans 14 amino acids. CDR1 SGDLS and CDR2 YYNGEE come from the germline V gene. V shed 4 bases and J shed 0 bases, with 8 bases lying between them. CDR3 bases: TGTGCCAGCAGCATTGGGGATAGCAATCAGCCCCAGCATTTT. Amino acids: CASSIGDSNQPQHF.

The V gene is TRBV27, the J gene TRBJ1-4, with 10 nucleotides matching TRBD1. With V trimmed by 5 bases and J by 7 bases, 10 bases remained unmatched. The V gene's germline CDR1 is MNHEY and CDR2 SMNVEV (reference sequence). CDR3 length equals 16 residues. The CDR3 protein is CASSPATGGRGEKLFF. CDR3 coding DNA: TGTGCCAGCAGTCCTGCGACAGGGGGCAGGGGTGAAAAACTGTTTTTT.

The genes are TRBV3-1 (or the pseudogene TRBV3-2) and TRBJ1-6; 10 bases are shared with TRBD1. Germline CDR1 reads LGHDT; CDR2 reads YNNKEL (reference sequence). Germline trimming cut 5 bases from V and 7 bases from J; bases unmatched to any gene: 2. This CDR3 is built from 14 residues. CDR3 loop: CASSGGQGNSPLHF. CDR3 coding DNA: TGTGCCAGCAGCGGGGGACAGGGGAATTCACCCCTCCACTTT.

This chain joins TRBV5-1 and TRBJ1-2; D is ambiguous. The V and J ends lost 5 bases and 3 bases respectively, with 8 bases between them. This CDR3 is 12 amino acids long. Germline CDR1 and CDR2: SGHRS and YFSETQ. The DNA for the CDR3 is TGCGCCAGCAGAAGTACGTACTATGGCTACACCTTC. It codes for CASRSTYYGYTF.

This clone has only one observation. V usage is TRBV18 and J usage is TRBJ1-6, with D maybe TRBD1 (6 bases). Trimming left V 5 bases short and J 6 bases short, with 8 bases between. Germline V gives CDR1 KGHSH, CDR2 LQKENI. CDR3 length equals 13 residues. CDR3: CASSEGVNSPLHF. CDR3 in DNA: TGTGCCAGCTCAGAGGGGGTTAATTCACCCCTCCACTTT.

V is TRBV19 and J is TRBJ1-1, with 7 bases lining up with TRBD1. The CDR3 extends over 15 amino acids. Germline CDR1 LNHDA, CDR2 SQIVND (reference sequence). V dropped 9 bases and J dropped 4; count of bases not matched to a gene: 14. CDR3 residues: CASEILGGGSTEAFF. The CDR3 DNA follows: TGTGCCAGCGAGATACTAGGAGGGGGCAGCACTGAAGCTTTCTTT.